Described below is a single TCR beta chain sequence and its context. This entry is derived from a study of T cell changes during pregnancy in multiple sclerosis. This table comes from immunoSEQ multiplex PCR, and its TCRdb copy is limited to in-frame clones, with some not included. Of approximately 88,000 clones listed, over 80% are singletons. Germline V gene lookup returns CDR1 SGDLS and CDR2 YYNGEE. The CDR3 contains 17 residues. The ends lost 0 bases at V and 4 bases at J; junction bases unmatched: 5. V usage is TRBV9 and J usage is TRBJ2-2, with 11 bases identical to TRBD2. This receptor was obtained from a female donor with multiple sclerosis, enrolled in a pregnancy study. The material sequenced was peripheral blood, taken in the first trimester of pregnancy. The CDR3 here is CASSVVAGGRSTGELFF. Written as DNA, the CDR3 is TGTGCCAGCAGCGTAGTAGCGGGGGGGCGGAGCACCGGGGAGCTGTTTTTT.